This T cell receptor (beta chain) originates from a study of neurological immune-mediated disorders. V dropped 6 bases and J dropped 5; count of bases not matched to a gene: 14. CDR3 size: 18 residues. Synthesis of cDNA was carried out by template-switch 5'RACE. The reaction used 10-nucleotide random UMIs. Each CDR3 protein gets one entry after TCRdb re-called the 5' RACE reads with MiXCR. The sample contains approximately 66,000 distinct CDR3 sequences, 3% to 4% of which appear only once. Sequenced sample: PBMCs. The chain uses TRBV12-3 or TRBV12-4 and TRBJ2-3; 13 bases line up with TRBD2. The receptor's source is a man aged 40-55 years with multiple sclerosis. The CDR3 DNA follows: TGTGCCAGCAGACCAACGGGACTAGCGGGGCTAGGCCGAGATACGCAGTATTTT. Translated, it gives CASRPTGLAGLGRDTQYF.